Listed below are T cell receptor beta chains from one sample, sequenced in a study of OX40 agonist ivuxolimab in advanced cancers. Produced via immunoSEQ multiplex PCR; TCRdb's table is partial and in-frame only. Of roughly 38,000 clones in the sample, 80% to 95% are singletons; the top ten hold approximately 22%. The material sequenced was CD4+ or CD8+ T cells sorted from blood, taken in a trial of the OX40 agonist ivuxolimab. These receptors were obtained from an adult with an advanced solid tumor such as melanoma, head and neck, liver or kidney cancer. CDR3s include the opening cysteine and the closing phenylalanine or tryptophan. The D gene is left open where the match is weak. Some rows mark clone size as missing; the rest say once, few, many or name a class of expanded clone.

abundance: .
j_gene: TRBJ2-7
d_gene: .
len: 13
v_gene: TRBV27
CDR3aa: CASSFGVLYEQYF
CDR3nt: TGTGCCAGCAGTTTTGGCGTACTCTACGAGCAGTACTTC

abundance: .
j_gene: TRBJ2-7
d_gene: TRBD1
len: 13
v_gene: TRBV5-1
CDR3aa: CASSWGQAYEQYF
CDR3nt: TGCGCCAGCAGCTGGGGACAGGCCTACGAGCAGTACTTC

abundance: .
j_gene: TRBJ1-5
d_gene: TRBD1
len: 16
v_gene: TRBV15
CDR3aa: CATSRDWDRDNQPQHF
CDR3nt: TGTGCCACCAGCAGAGATTGGGACAGGGACAATCAGCCCCAGCATTTT

abundance: .
j_gene: TRBJ2-4
d_gene: .
len: 15
v_gene: TRBV7-9
CDR3aa: CASSLDGVPKNIQYF
CDR3nt: TGTGCCAGCAGCTTAGACGGCGTTCCCAAAAACATTCAGTACTTC

abundance: .
j_gene: TRBJ2-1
d_gene: .
len: 16
v_gene: TRBV11-1
CDR3aa: CASSLREVSSYNEQFF
CDR3nt: TGTGCCAGCAGCTTAAGAGAGGTTTCCTCCTACAATGAGCAGTTCTTC

abundance: .
j_gene: TRBJ1-5
d_gene: .
len: 12
v_gene: TRBV5-4
CDR3aa: CASSLVARPQHF
CDR3nt: TGTGCCAGCAGCTTGGTAGCGCGGCCCCAGCATTTT

abundance: .
j_gene: TRBJ2-1
d_gene: TRBD2
len: 14
v_gene: TRBV9
CDR3aa: CASSVGLAENEQFF
CDR3nt: TGTGCCAGCAGCGTAGGCCTAGCGGAAAATGAGCAGTTCTTC

abundance: .
j_gene: TRBJ2-7
d_gene: .
len: 12
v_gene: TRBV7-9
CDR3aa: CASSPQGGEQYF
CDR3nt: TGTGCCAGCAGCCCGCAGGGGGGCGAGCAGTACTTC

abundance: .
j_gene: TRBJ2-3
d_gene: .
len: 17
v_gene: TRBV2
CDR3aa: CASRGDDHPLGTDTQYF
CDR3nt: TGTGCCAGCAGGGGGGACGACCACCCCCTTGGGACAGATACGCAGTATTTT

abundance: .
j_gene: TRBJ2-1
d_gene: .
len: 13
v_gene: TRBV28
CDR3aa: CASTGVSYNEQFF
CDR3nt: TGTGCCAGCACCGGGGTTTCCTACAATGAGCAGTTCTTC

abundance: .
j_gene: TRBJ2-3
d_gene: TRBD2
len: 16
v_gene: TRBV7-9
CDR3aa: CASSPRTSGRIDTQYF
CDR3nt: TGTGCCAGCAGCCCCCGGACTAGCGGGAGGATAGATACGCAGTATTTT

abundance: .
j_gene: TRBJ2-7
d_gene: .
len: 16
v_gene: TRBV7-2
CDR3aa: CASSAWARQGSYEQYF
CDR3nt: TGTGCCAGCAGCGCCTGGGCGAGGCAGGGGTCCTACGAGCAGTACTTC

abundance: .
j_gene: TRBJ2-7
d_gene: TRBD1
len: 15
v_gene: TRBV6-1
CDR3aa: CASSFRDRATYEQYF
CDR3nt: TGTGCCAGCAGCTTCCGGGACAGGGCGACCTACGAGCAGTACTTC

abundance: .
j_gene: TRBJ2-3
d_gene: TRBD2
len: 16
v_gene: TRBV19
CDR3aa: CASSPGTSGGTDTQYF
CDR3nt: TGTGCCAGTAGTCCCGGGACTAGCGGGGGCACAGATACGCAGTATTTT

abundance: .
j_gene: TRBJ2-3
d_gene: .
len: 18
v_gene: TRBV7-9
CDR3aa: CASSLPGGVGGFADTQYF
CDR3nt: TGTGCCAGCAGCTTACCGGGGGGAGTTGGGGGCTTCGCAGATACGCAGTATTTT

abundance: once
j_gene: TRBJ1-1
d_gene: .
len: 14
v_gene: TRBV7-9
CDR3aa: CASSREQRNTEAFF
CDR3nt: TGTGCCAGCAGCAGAGAACAGAGGAACACTGAAGCTTTCTTT

abundance: .
j_gene: TRBJ2-2
d_gene: .
len: 18
v_gene: TRBV27
CDR3aa: CASRPFSTPTPNTGELFF
CDR3nt: TGTGCCAGCAGACCTTTCTCGACCCCCACCCCGAACACCGGGGAGCTGTTTTTT

abundance: .
j_gene: TRBJ2-1
d_gene: .
len: 15
v_gene: TRBV9
CDR3aa: CASSVDTLPYNEQFF
CDR3nt: TGTGCCAGCAGCGTCGACACCCTCCCCTACAATGAGCAGTTCTTC

abundance: .
j_gene: TRBJ2-2
d_gene: .
len: 14
v_gene: TRBV27
CDR3aa: CASRTHLRGLELFF
CDR3nt: TGTGCCAGCAGAACCCACCTCCGGGGCCTGGAGCTGTTTTTT

abundance: .
j_gene: TRBJ1-3
d_gene: .
len: 15
v_gene: TRBV9
CDR3aa: CASSVKWGTGNTIYF
CDR3nt: TGTGCCAGCAGCGTAAAGTGGGGGACTGGAAACACCATATATTTT

abundance: .
j_gene: TRBJ2-3
d_gene: .
len: 15
v_gene: TRBV4-1
CDR3aa: CASSQGQDLPDTQYF
CDR3nt: TGCGCCAGCAGCCAAGGGCAGGATCTACCAGATACGCAGTATTTT

abundance: once
j_gene: TRBJ1-1
d_gene: TRBD1
len: 15
v_gene: TRBV30
CDR3aa: CAWSWGTGTMTEAFF
CDR3nt: TGTGCCTGGAGTTGGGGGACAGGGACGATGACTGAAGCTTTCTTT

abundance: .
j_gene: TRBJ2-7
d_gene: .
len: 16
v_gene: TRBV28
CDR3aa: CASSSSLGGRKGEQYF
CDR3nt: TGTGCCAGCAGCTCCTCATTAGGGGGGCGAAAGGGCGAGCAGTACTTC

abundance: few
j_gene: TRBJ2-5
d_gene: TRBD2
len: 16
v_gene: TRBV28
CDR3aa: CASSLISGIGRETQYF
CDR3nt: TGTGCCAGCAGTTTAATTAGCGGGATAGGGCGAGAGACCCAGTACTTC

abundance: .
j_gene: TRBJ2-1
d_gene: .
len: 17
v_gene: TRBV18
CDR3aa: CASSLYRDQSSYNEQFF
CDR3nt: TGTGCCAGCTCACTTTACCGGGACCAAAGCTCCTACAATGAGCAGTTCTTC